A single sample gave rise to the 2 T cell receptor beta chains below, sequenced in a study of blood T cell repertoires in COVID-19. Assay: immunoSEQ multiplex PCR; the TCRdb copy retains only in-frame clones and omits some. The sample records about 330,000 clones, about 87% being singletons. Sequences were obtained from peripheral blood. These receptors came from a man aged 30-40 years with COVID-19, enrolled during active disease.

The chain couples TRBV5-6 to TRBJ2-7, with D possibly matching TRBD1 (6 bases). Germline V gene data show CDR1 as SGHDT and CDR2 as YYEEEE. The ends were cut back, 2 bases at V and 3 bases at J, with 9 bases in the middle. The CDR3 is 13 amino acids. In DNA form, the CDR3 reads TGTGCCAGCAGCTTTTTACAGGGCTACGAGCAGTACTTC. It codes for CASSFLQGYEQYF. Full variable domain (outside the CDR3, taken from reference TRBV5-6 and TRBJ2-7): DAGVTQSPTHLIKTRGQQVTLRCSPKSGHDTVSWYQQALGQGPQFIFQYYEEEERQRGNFPDRFSGHQFPNYSSELNVNALLLGDSALYLCASSFLQGYEQYFGPGTRLTVT.

The chain employs TRBV9 and TRBJ2-1; D possibly corresponds to TRBD1 (5 bases). The ends were cut back, 0 bases at V and 7 bases at J, with 14 bases in the middle. The germline CDR1 and CDR2 sequences are SGDLS and YYNGEE. CDR3 size: 15 residues. The CDR3, as DNA: TGTGCCAGCAGCGTAGTAGGTGGTGGGGCGAATGAGCAGTTCTTC. It codes for CASSVVGGGANEQFF.